These 25 T cell receptor beta chains originate from one sample sequenced in a study of cytomegalovirus exposure and HLA in healthy donors (dated 2017 in TCRdb). Libraries were made using the immunoSEQ multiplex PCR assay. For the multiplex PCR, a mixture combining 60 forward primers for TCR Vbeta segments and 13 reverse primers for TCR Jbeta segments was used. The table was pulled from immuneACCESS by TCRdb, which kept in-frame rearrangements only. Such tables lose some clones; where checked, under half of the loss comes from unresolved V genes, and the rest has no known cause. This sample gives some 110,000 clones in total; under 85% of them show up just once. 13% of the sample rests with the top ten. The source material was PBMCs. The receptors here all came from a woman aged 40-49 years in good health and CMV-seropositive.

The rearrangement links TRBV28 to TRBJ2-7; D is perhaps TRBD1 (6 bases). CDR1 and CDR2 (germline): MDHEN, SYDVKM. With 6 bases removed from V and 2 bases from J, the gap between germline ends came to 14 bases. The CDR3 sequence is 14 residues long. DNA for the CDR3: TGTGCCAGCAGCAAAACGGGACATACCTACGAGCAGTACTTC. Protein: CASSKTGHTYEQYF.

This clone occurred a few times. The chain has TRBV6-6 and TRBJ1-3; D is unresolved. The CDR3 runs 13 residues. Germline V gene sequence: CDR1 MNHNY, CDR2 SVGAGI (reference sequence). V shed 7 bases and J shed 8 bases, with 15 bases lying between them. CDR3 DNA: TGTGCCAGCACCCGGGTAGAGGAGGACACCATATATTTT. Translation gives CASTRVEEDTIYF.

The CDR3 DNA reads TGTGCCAGCAGCTTAACTAGCGGGAGTGGAGATACGCAGTATTTT. Translation: CASSLTSGSGDTQYF. This chain joins TRBV7-3 and TRBJ2-3; TRBD2 matches at 9 bases. Per germline, CDR1 SGHTA and CDR2 FQGTGA. V was pared by 0 bases and J by 5 bases, with 3 bases of the junction left unmatched. The CDR3 is made up of 15 amino acids. Full variable domain (missing parts from reference TRBV7-3 and TRBJ2-3): GAGVSQTPSNKVTEKGKYVELRCDPISGHTALYWYRQSLGQGPEFLIYFQGTGAADDSGLPNDRFFAVRPEGSVSTLKIQRTERGDSAVYLCASSLTSGSGDTQYFGPGTRLTVL.

This chain uses TRBV4-1 with TRBJ1-2; 9 nucleotides agree with TRBD1. The length of the CDR3 is 14 residues. Trimming at V came to 5 bases and at J to 8 bases, leaving 9 bases not matched to a gene. Per the germline V gene, CDR1 is MGHRA and CDR2 is YSYEKL. CDR3 DNA: TGCGCCAGCAGCGTAGGACAGGGGAGAGTCGGCTACACCTTC. Encoded protein: CASSVGQGRVGYTF.

Only one count was recorded for this clone. The chain links TRBV7-9 to TRBJ2-2; 7 nucleotides match TRBD1. Germline assignment: CDR1 SEHNR and CDR2 FQNEAQ (reference sequence). The junction had 11 bases not matched to a gene; V was cut back by 3 bases and J by 4 bases. The CDR3 spans 17 residues. The CDR3 region is CASSFPRTGSATGELFF. CDR3 DNA: TGTGCCAGCAGCTTTCCCAGGACAGGTTCCGCCACCGGGGAGCTGTTTTTT.

This clone was seen only a few times. The chain recombines TRBV21-1 with TRBJ1-5; the D call TRBD1 from the table was never checked on the DNA. TRBV21-1 is noted as a pseudogene. The CDR3 is 16 amino acids. In DNA, the CDR3 is TGTGCCAGCAGCGCGGACAGGGGCTATAGCAATCAGCCCCAGCATTTT. It translates to CASSADRGYSNQPQHF.

The chain combines TRBV10-1 with TRBJ2-1, with TRBD2 matching 11 bases. The CDR3 loop spans 15 amino acids. V dropped 3 bases and J dropped 4; count of bases not matched to a gene: 2. CDR1 and CDR2 (germline): WNHNN, SYGVQD (reference sequence). The CDR3 region is CASSDGTSGYNEQFF. The DNA for the CDR3 is TGCGCCAGCAGTGACGGGACTAGCGGATACAATGAGCAGTTCTTC.

The chain joins TRBV20-1 to TRBJ2-1; D may be TRBD2 (6 bases). Germline V CDR1 and CDR2: DFQATT, SNEGSKA (reference sequence). The CDR3 runs to 10 residues. V dropped 4 bases and J dropped 9 bases, with 7 bases sitting between them. This CDR3 is CSATAGEQFF. CDR3 bases: TGCAGTGCTACAGCGGGTGAGCAGTTCTTC.

The V call is TRBV5-4, the J call TRBJ2-5; 8 bases map to TRBD2. V was pared by 4 bases and J by 2 bases, with 7 bases of the junction left unmatched. The germline CDR1 and CDR2 sequences are SGHNT and YYREEE (reference sequence). The CDR3 loop spans 15 amino acids. In DNA, the CDR3 is TGTGCCAGCAGCAAACGGGGGGGGGTACAAGAGACCCAGTACTTC. It yields the protein CASSKRGGVQETQYF.

The gene calls are TRBV6-1 and TRBJ2-7; 7 nucleotides agree with TRBD1. The germline V gene encodes CDR1 MNHNS and CDR2 SASEGT. The V and J ends lost 10 bases and 2 bases, in that order; junction bases with no gene match: 11. The CDR3 sequence is 14 residues long. The CDR3 sequence: CATLGTDGAYEQYF. CDR3 nucleotides: TGTGCCACCCTTGGGACAGACGGCGCCTACGAGCAGTACTTC.

The chain has TRBV19 and TRBJ1-3; D unresolved. The CDR3 sequence is 14 residues long. Germline values: CDR1 LNHDA, CDR2 SQIVND (reference sequence). The germline V and J ends were trimmed by 8 bases and 4 bases, with 15 bases remaining between them. The CDR3, as DNA: TGTGCCAGTTGGACCGGGATTCCCGGAAACACCATATATTTT. It translates to CASWTGIPGNTIYF.

The CDR3 is CASSQQRGLNTEAFF. The CDR3 DNA sequence: TGTGCCAGCAGCCAACAAAGAGGATTGAACACTGAAGCTTTCTTT. This chain links TRBV14 with TRBJ1-1; D uncertain. The V end was cut by 2 bases, the J end by 0 bases, with 10 bases between. In germline, CDR1 is SGHDN, CDR2 FVKESK. The CDR3 has 15 residues.

V usage is TRBV6-4 and J usage is TRBJ2-5, with D unresolved. Trimming stripped 6 bases from V and 13 bases from J, with 18 bases between. CDR1 and CDR2 from the germline V gene are MRHNA and SNTAGT. This CDR3 spans 12 amino acids. DNA for the CDR3: TGTGCCAGCAGCTTATTCAAAGTCACGCGGTACTTC. This encodes CASSLFKVTRYF.

The CDR3 coding sequence is TGTGCCAGCACCGGACTAGCGGGAGGATCCTACAATGAGCAGTTCTTC. This gives the protein CASTGLAGGSYNEQFF. The chain links TRBV2 to TRBJ2-1; 14 bases align to TRBD2. This CDR3 is built from 16 residues. Unmatched junction bases numbered 3, after V lost 7 bases and J lost 1 base. The germline V gene encodes CDR1 SNHLY and CDR2 FYNNEI.

This clone was detected only once. The chain employs TRBV18 and TRBJ2-2; the D gene is possibly TRBD2 (5 bases). Looked up from germline, CDR1 is KGHSH and CDR2 is LQKENI. The CDR3 is made up of 14 amino acids. Trimming stripped 3 bases from V and 8 bases from J, with 13 bases between. The DNA of the CDR3 is TGTGCCAGCTCACCCTTGCCGGGGTCAGGGGAGCTGTTTTTT. Protein product: CASSPLPGSGELFF. Full variable domain (outside the CDR3, taken from reference TRBV18 and TRBJ2-2): NAGVMQNPRHLVRRRGQEARLRCSPMKGHSHVYWYRQLPEEGLKFMVYLQKENIIDESGMPKERFSAEFPKEGPSILRIQQVVRGDSAAYFCASSPLPGSGELFFGEGSRLTVL.

The chain uses TRBV5-5 and TRBJ2-7; 16 nucleotides match TRBD2. V dropped 4 bases and J dropped 2; count of bases not matched to a gene: 3. Germline V lookup: CDR1 SGHKS, CDR2 YYEKEE (reference sequence). This CDR3 region has 16 residues. The CDR3 region has the DNA TGTGCCAGCAGCCCGGGACTAGCGGGAGGGCCCTACGAGCAGTACTTC. It translates to CASSPGLAGGPYEQYF.

In this sample, this clone turned up a few times. The chain uses TRBV4-1 and TRBJ1-5; 12 bases map to TRBD1. The CDR3 spans 17 residues. Per the germline V gene, CDR1 is MGHRA and CDR2 is YSYEKL. V lost 1 base to trimming and J lost 0 bases; unmatched junction nucleotides: 1. CDR3 bases: TGCGCCAGCAGCCAAGGGGGACAGGGGGCTAGCAATCAGCCCCAGCATTTT. Amino acid sequence: CASSQGGQGASNQPQHF.

The CDR3 nucleotides are TGCGCCAGCACCCTCGGGGGGGGAACTAATGAAAAACTGTTTTTT. It yields the protein CASTLGGGTNEKLFF. The chain links TRBV23-1 to TRBJ1-4; D may be TRBD1 (5 bases). TRBV23-1 is labeled an ORF, and its function is uncertain. This CDR3 spans 15 amino acids. Deletions cut 7 bases from V and 1 base from J, with 13 bases between.

The chain has TRBV29-1 and TRBJ2-1; D might be TRBD2 (5 bases). The CDR3 extends over 15 amino acids. Trimming took 0 bases from V and 5 from J, leaving 14 bases between them. Looked up from germline, CDR1 is SQVTM and CDR2 is ANQGSEA. The CDR3 DNA reads as TGCAGCGTTGAAGATCGAGGAGGTCGAGACAATGAGCAGTTCTTC. It encodes CSVEDRGGRDNEQFF.

This clone was seen a single time. CDR3 DNA: TGTGCCTGGAGTATGGGACAGGGGTCCAATGAGCAGTTCTTC. Amino acids: CAWSMGQGSNEQFF. The chain is built from TRBV30 and TRBJ2-1; 10 nucleotides line up with TRBD1. This CDR3 has 14 residues. V was clipped by 2 bases and J by 6 bases; unmatched bases: 4. Germline CDR1 and CDR2: GTSNPN and SVGIG (reference sequence).

The V gene is TRBV29-1, the J gene TRBJ2-2; 7 bases fit TRBD2. Germline values: CDR1 SQVTM, CDR2 ANQGSEA. V dropped 1 base and J dropped 5; count of bases not matched to a gene: 7. The CDR3 totals 15 residues. Here the CDR3 DNA reads TGCAGCGTTGAAGCTGCTACTAGCGAGACCGGGGAGCTGTTTTTT. It is translated as CSVEAATSETGELFF.

This clone was counted only a few times. This rearrangement joins TRBV15 to TRBJ2-2; 12 bases line up with TRBD1. The V and J ends lost 0 bases and 6 bases, in that order; junction bases with no gene match: 8. CDR3 size: 18 residues. Germline CDR1 LNHNV, CDR2 YYDKDF (reference sequence). In nucleotides, the CDR3 is TGTGCCACCAGCAGAGAGCCACCGGGACAGGGGGCCCCCGGGGAGCTGTTTTTT. Its translation is CATSREPPGQGAPGELFF. Variable domain in full (rest from reference TRBV15 and TRBJ2-2): DAMVIQNPRYQVTQFGKPVTLSCSQTLNHNVMYWYQQKSSQAPKLLFHYYDKDFNNEADTPDNFQSRRPNTSFCFLDIRSPGLGDTAMYLCATSREPPGQGAPGELFFGEGSRLTVL.

The chain links TRBV30 to TRBJ2-1, with 8 bases fitting TRBD2. J gave up 6 bases and V 4 bases, and 8 bases lay outside the gene matches. Germline V gene sequence: CDR1 GTSNPN, CDR2 SVGIG (reference sequence). The CDR3 is 14 amino acids. The CDR3 DNA reads TGTGCCTGGACGGACTGGCGGGAGGTCAATGAGCAGTTCTTC. It translates to CAWTDWREVNEQFF.

This chain connects TRBV6-5 to TRBJ1-1, with D possibly TRBD1 on 6 matching bases. Germline V gives CDR1 MNHEY, CDR2 SVGAGI. This CDR3 region has 15 residues. V was pared by 4 bases and J by 0 bases, with 12 bases between. CDR3 in amino acids: CASSSYRAMNTEAFF. The DNA for the CDR3 is TGTGCCAGCAGTTCCTACAGGGCTATGAACACTGAAGCTTTCTTT.

V gene TRBV25-1 combines with J gene TRBJ2-7, with unresolved D. Germline V gene sequence: CDR1 MGHDK, CDR2 SYGVNS. The germline V and J ends were trimmed by 1 base and 0 bases, with 10 bases remaining between them. The CDR3 has 15 residues. The CDR3 loop reads CASSESGRTSYEQYF. CDR3 coding DNA: TGTGCCAGCAGTGAATCTGGCAGAACCTCCTACGAGCAGTACTTC.